The present TCR beta chain was sequenced within a study of cytomegalovirus exposure and HLA in healthy donors. Findings and caveats of the study: A previous analysis found most TCR beta V segments productive roughly 87% or roughly 30% of the time. With further analysis later on, most CMV-associated TCR beta chains appeared HLA-restricted. It was 160 or so TCR beta chains that were listed as cytomegalovirus-associated.

V lost 0 bases and J lost 0; bases outside the gene matches: 2. The V gene's germline CDR1 is SGDLS and CDR2 YYNGEE. The CDR3 is 16 amino acids. Amplification used 60 Vbeta primers and 13 Jbeta primers. Data came from immunoSEQ multiplex PCR; TCRdb stores just in-frame clones and leaves some out. Here the sample spans 150,000 to 200,000 clones, 75% to 80% being singletons. This clone was seen just once. Its antigen is unidentified. Sequencing was performed on PBMCs. The receptor was derived from a woman between 50 and 59 years old in good health and CMV-seropositive. The chain links TRBV9 to TRBJ2-3; 9 nucleotides agree with TRBD2. CDR3 DNA sequence: TGTGCCAGCAGCGTAGGCGGGAGGGCCAGCACAGATACGCAGTATTTT. It is translated as CASSVGGRASTDTQYF.